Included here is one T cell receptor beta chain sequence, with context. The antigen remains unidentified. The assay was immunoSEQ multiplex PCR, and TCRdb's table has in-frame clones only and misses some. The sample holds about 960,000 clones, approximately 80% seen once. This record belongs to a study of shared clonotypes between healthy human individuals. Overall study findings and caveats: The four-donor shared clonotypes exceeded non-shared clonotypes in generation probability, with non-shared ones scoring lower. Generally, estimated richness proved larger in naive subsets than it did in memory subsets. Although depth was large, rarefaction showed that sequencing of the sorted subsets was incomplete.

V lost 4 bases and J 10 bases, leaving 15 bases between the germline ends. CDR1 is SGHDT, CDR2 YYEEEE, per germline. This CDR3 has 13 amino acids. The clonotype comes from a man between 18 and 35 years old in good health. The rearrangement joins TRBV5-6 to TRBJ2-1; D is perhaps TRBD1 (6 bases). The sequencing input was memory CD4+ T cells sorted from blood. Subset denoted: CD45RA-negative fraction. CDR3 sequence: CASSPRGTTEQFF. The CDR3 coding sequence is TGTGCCAGCAGCCCGAGGGGGACAACGGAGCAGTTCTTC.